This is a list of T cell receptor beta chains from one sample in a study of response to subunit inactivated influenza vaccine. TCRdb redid the calling of the RT-PCR reads with MiXCR, one entry per CDR3 protein. This table holds hundreds of thousands of distinct CDR3 sequences, roughly 20% found once. Sequencing used PBMCs from blood, obtained roughly 5 days after vaccination. These receptor sequences come from a man aged 50 or older who received an inactivated influenza vaccine. Each CDR3 is given with its conserved first and last residue. The order of the fields is V gene, clone size, J gene, D gene, CDR3 protein, CDR3 DNA. D genes are given only for firm matches. Some rows have no size entry. The others give once, few or many, or a class for an expanded clone.

TRBV6-1	few	TRBJ1-1	-	CASSPDTLNTEAFF	TGTGCCAGCAGTCCCGACACCCTGAACACTGAAGCTTTCTTT
TRBV7-3	few	TRBJ2-1	-	CASSEDVYPYEQFF	TGTGCCAGCAGCGAGGACGTGTATCCGTATGAGCAGTTCTTC
TRBV6-1	many	TRBJ2-5	-	CASSGLTGGQETQYF	TGTGCCAGCAGCGGCTTAACGGGCGGCCAAGAGACCCAGTACTTC
TRBV29-1	few	TRBJ2-1	TRBD2	CSAPLAGLYNEQFF	TGCAGCGCCCCCCTAGCGGGACTATACAATGAGCAGTTCTTC
TRBV11-2	few	TRBJ2-7	-	CASSQSYVYEQYF	TGTGCCAGCAGCCAGAGCTACGTCTACGAGCAGTACTTC
TRBV5-1	-	TRBJ2-7	-	CASSPGAGQIYEQYF	TGCGCCAGCAGCCCTGGGGCAGGACAGATCTACGAGCAGTACTTC
TRBV7-2	-	TRBJ1-5	TRBD1	CASSMDRENQPQHF	TGTGCCAGCAGCATGGACAGGGAGAATCAGCCCCAGCATTTT
TRBV5-1	-	TRBJ1-5	-	CASSLAGEGGQPQHF	TGCGCCAGCAGCTTGGCCGGTGAGGGCGGACAGCCCCAGCATTTT
TRBV7-2	few	TRBJ2-7	TRBD2	CASSTGLGTSYEQYF	TGTGCCAGCAGCACGGGACTAGGCACCTCCTACGAGCAGTACTTC
TRBV12-3/TRBV12-4	few	TRBJ1-1	-	CASSFYGNTEAFF	TGTGCCAGCAGTTTTTATGGGAACACTGAAGCTTTCTTT
TRBV12-3/TRBV12-4	-	TRBJ1-1	TRBD1	CASSLRQGGSAEAFF	TGTGCCAGCAGTCTACGACAGGGTGGGAGTGCTGAAGCTTTCTTT
TRBV4-3	-	TRBJ1-3	TRBD1	CASSQGPQGAGNTIYF	TGCGCCAGCAGCCAAGGCCCACAGGGGGCTGGAAACACCATATATTTT
TRBV5-1	-	TRBJ2-3	TRBD1	CASSLAGQGAADTQYF	TGCGCCAGCAGCTTGGCCGGACAGGGGGCGGCAGATACGCAGTATTTT
TRBV20-1	many	TRBJ1-4	-	CSARETGKEKLFF	TGCAGTGCCAGGGAAACAGGGAAGGAAAAACTGTTTTTT
TRBV12-3/TRBV12-4	-	TRBJ1-1	-	CASSLGGEVNTEAFF	TGTGCCAGCAGTTTAGGGGGGGAGGTGAACACTGAAGCTTTCTTT
TRBV11-2	once	TRBJ2-7	TRBD1	CASSLVRGQTYEQYF	TGTGCCAGCAGCTTAGTTCGGGGACAGACCTACGAGCAGTACTTC
TRBV6-1	-	TRBJ2-1	-	CASSVSGYSSYNEQFF	TGTGCCAGCAGTGTAAGCGGGTACAGCTCCTACAATGAGCAGTTCTTC
TRBV20-1	many	TRBJ2-1	-	CSARDHGRRGNEQFF	TGCAGTGCTAGAGATCACGGGAGACGAGGCAATGAGCAGTTCTTC
TRBV5-1	few	TRBJ2-1	TRBD2	CASSLERGGSYNEQFF	TGCGCCAGCAGCTTGGAGCGGGGGGGCTCCTACAATGAGCAGTTCTTC
TRBV7-8	-	TRBJ1-5	-	CASSLGSFVQPQHF	TGTGCCAGCAGCTTAGGCAGTTTCGTACAGCCCCAGCATTTT
TRBV6-2/TRBV6-3	few	TRBJ2-1	-	CASRYSGMSSYNEQFF	TGTGCCAGCAGGTATTCTGGGATGAGCTCCTACAATGAGCAGTTCTTC
TRBV5-6	-	TRBJ1-5	-	CASSLDGQLNQPQHF	TGTGCCAGCAGCTTGGACGGGCAGTTAAATCAGCCCCAGCATTTT
TRBV24-1	-	TRBJ2-3	-	CATSPKGGDTQYF	TGTGCCACCAGCCCCAAGGGGGGGGATACGCAGTATTTT
TRBV5-4	few	TRBJ2-5	-	CASSTFTEGETQYF	TGTGCCAGCAGCACCTTTACGGAGGGAGAGACCCAGTACTTC
TRBV6-1	-	TRBJ1-6	-	CASRGAVDSPLHF	TGTGCCAGTCGGGGGGCAGTGGATTCACCCCTCCACTTT
TRBV5-1	-	TRBJ2-1	TRBD2	CASSRERGTYNEQFF	TGCGCCAGCAGCAGAGAGCGGGGGACTTACAATGAGCAGTTCTTC
TRBV3-1	many	TRBJ2-2	-	CASSSRVGITGELFF	TGTGCCAGCAGCTCTCGTGTGGGGATCACCGGGGAGCTGTTTTTT
TRBV18	few	TRBJ1-6	-	CASSPKTGRDSPLHF	TGTGCCAGCTCACCAAAAACAGGGAGGGATTCACCCCTCCACTTT
TRBV20-1	few	TRBJ1-1	-	CSANGVPGNTEAFF	TGCAGTGCTAACGGGGTCCCCGGGAACACTGAAGCTTTCTTT
TRBV4-2	-	TRBJ2-3	TRBD2	CASSGGGAQYF	TGTGCCAGCAGCGGCGGGGGGGCGCAGTATTTT
TRBV12-3/TRBV12-4	-	TRBJ2-5	-	CASSQRDPRATQYF	TGTGCCAGCAGTCAACGGGACCCCCGGGCGACCCAGTACTTC
TRBV6-1	-	TRBJ2-5	-	CASSEREQETQYF	TGTGCCAGCAGTGAACGGGAACAAGAGACCCAGTACTTC
TRBV20-1	few	TRBJ2-5	-	CSARGAGAETQYF	TGCAGTGCTAGAGGGGCAGGGGCCGAGACCCAGTACTTC
TRBV7-2	-	TRBJ1-5	-	CASSLAGRGGNQPQHF	TGTGCCAGCAGCTTAGCGGGGAGGGGAGGCAATCAGCCCCAGCATTTT
TRBV29-1	many	TRBJ2-6	-	CASSLHSGANVLTF	TGCGCCTCCTCCCTACACTCTGGGGCCAACGTCCTGACTTTC
TRBV20-1	few	TRBJ2-7	-	CSAREWSRVGYEQYF	TGCAGTGCTAGAGAGTGGAGCCGGGTGGGATACGAGCAGTACTTC